This T cell receptor beta chain comes out of a study of T cell responses to AZD1222 COVID-19 vaccine. In this sample, this clone turned up a few times. This table comes from immunoSEQ multiplex PCR, and its TCRdb copy is limited to in-frame clones, with some not included. The data contain approximately 110,000 clones, over 75% of them singletons. CDR1 KGHDR and CDR2 SFDVKD come from the germline V gene. J gave up 4 bases and V 7 bases, and 3 bases lay outside the gene matches. The CDR3 is 15 amino acids. This TCR was recovered from an adult in good health. The rearrangement joins TRBV24-1 to TRBJ2-3; 14 bases align to TRBD2. Sequencing used peripheral blood, obtained on day 0 of AZD1222 vaccination. In DNA, the CDR3 is TGTGCCACCAGCGGACTAGCGGGGGGTCCAGATACGCAGTATTTT. The encoded protein is CATSGLAGGPDTQYF.